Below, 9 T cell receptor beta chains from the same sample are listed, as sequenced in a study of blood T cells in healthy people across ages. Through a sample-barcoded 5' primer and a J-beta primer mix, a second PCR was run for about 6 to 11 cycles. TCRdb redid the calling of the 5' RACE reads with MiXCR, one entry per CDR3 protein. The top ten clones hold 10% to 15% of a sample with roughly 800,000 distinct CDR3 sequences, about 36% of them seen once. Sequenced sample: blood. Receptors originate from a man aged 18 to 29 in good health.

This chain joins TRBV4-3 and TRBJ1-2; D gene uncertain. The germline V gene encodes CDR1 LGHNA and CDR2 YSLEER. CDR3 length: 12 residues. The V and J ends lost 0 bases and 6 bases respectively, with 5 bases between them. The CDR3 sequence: CASSQDRNGYTF. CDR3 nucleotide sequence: TGCGCCAGCAGCCAAGACCGGAATGGCTACACCTTC.

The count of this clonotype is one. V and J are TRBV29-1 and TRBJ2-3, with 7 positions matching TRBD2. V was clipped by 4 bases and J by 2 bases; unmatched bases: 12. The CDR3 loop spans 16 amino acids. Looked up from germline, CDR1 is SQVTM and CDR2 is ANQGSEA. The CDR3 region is CSVGGGGKIYTDTQYF. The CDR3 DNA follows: TGCAGCGTTGGTGGGGGAGGGAAGATTTACACAGATACGCAGTATTTT.

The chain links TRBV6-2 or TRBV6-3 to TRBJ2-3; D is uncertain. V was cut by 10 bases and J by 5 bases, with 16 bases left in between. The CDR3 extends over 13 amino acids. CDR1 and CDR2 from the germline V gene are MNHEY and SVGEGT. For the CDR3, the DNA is TGTGCCATCAGAAGGCGTAGTGGAGATACGCAGTATTTT. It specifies CAIRRRSGDTQYF.

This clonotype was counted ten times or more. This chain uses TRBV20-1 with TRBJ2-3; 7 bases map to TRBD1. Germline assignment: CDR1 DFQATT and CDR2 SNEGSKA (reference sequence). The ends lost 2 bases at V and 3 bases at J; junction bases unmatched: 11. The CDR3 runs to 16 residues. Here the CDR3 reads CSARPAGGEGTDTQYF. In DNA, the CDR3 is TGCAGTGCTAGACCCGCAGGGGGTGAGGGAACAGATACGCAGTATTTT.

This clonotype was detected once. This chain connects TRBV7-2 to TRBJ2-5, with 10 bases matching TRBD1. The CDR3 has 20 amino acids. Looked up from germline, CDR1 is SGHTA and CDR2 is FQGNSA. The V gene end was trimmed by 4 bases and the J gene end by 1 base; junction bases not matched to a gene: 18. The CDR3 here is CASSSRDRDRGVLGQETQYF. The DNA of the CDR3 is TGTGCCAGCAGCTCAAGGGACCGGGACAGGGGTGTTCTGGGCCAAGAGACCCAGTACTTC. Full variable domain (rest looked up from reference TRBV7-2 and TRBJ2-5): GAGVSQSPSNKVTEKGKDVELRCDPISGHTALYWYRQSLGQGLEFLIYFQGNSAPDKSGLPSDRFSAERTGGSVSTLTIQRTQQEDSAVYLCASSSRDRDRGVLGQETQYFGPGTRLLVL.

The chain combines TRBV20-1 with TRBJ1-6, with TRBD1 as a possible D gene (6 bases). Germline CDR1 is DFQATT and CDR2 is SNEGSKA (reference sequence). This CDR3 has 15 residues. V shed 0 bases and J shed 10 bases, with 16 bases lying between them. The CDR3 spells CSARDGTGTSSPLHF. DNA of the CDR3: TGCAGTGCTAGAGATGGAACCGGGACATCATCACCCCTCCACTTT.

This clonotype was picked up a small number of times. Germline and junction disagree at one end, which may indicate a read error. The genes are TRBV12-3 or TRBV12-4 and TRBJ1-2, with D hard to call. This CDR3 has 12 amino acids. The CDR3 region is CANSLWARGYTF. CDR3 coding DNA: TGTGCCAACAGTTTGTGGGCGAGAGGCTACACCTTC.

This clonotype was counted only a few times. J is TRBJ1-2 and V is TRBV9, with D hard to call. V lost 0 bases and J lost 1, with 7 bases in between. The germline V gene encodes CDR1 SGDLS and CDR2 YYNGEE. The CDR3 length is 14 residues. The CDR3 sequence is CASSVEEDNYGYTF. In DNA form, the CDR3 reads TGTGCCAGCAGCGTAGAGGAGGATAACTATGGCTACACCTTC.

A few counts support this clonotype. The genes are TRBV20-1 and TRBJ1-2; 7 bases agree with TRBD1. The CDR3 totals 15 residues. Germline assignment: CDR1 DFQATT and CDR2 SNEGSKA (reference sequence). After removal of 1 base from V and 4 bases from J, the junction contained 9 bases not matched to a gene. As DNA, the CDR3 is TGCAGTGCTAGAGGCCGGACAGGCGAAGTCTATGGCTACACCTTC. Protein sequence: CSARGRTGEVYGYTF.